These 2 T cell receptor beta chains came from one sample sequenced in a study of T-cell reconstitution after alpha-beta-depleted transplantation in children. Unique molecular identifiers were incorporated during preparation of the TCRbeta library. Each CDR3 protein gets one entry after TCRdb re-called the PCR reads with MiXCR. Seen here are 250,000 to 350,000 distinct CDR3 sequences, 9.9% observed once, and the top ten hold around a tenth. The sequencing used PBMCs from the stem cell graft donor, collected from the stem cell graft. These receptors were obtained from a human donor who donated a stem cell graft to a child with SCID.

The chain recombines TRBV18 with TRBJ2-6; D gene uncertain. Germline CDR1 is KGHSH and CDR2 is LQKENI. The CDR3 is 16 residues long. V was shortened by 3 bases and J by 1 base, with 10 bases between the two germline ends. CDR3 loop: CASSPIQVSGANVLTF. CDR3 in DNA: TGTGCCAGCTCACCGATCCAGGTGTCTGGGGCCAACGTCCTGACTTTC.

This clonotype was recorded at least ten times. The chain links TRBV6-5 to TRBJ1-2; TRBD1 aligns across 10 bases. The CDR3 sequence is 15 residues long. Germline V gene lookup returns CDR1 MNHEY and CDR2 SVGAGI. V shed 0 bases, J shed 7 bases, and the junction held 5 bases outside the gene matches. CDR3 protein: CASSYSTGGFGGYTF. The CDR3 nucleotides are TGTGCCAGCAGTTACTCGACAGGGGGCTTTGGTGGCTACACCTTC.